Each of the 10 T cell receptor beta chains below was sequenced from the same sample in a study of blood T cell repertoires in COVID-19. Measured with immunoSEQ multiplex PCR; TCRdb has only the in-frame clones, and not every one. The sample includes some 110,000 clones, about 79% seen only once; the top ten take 3% to 4%. Material: peripheral blood. The receptor set was obtained from a woman older than 75 with active or convalescent COVID-19.

The rearrangement uses TRBV20-1 and TRBJ2-2, with 10 bases matching TRBD1. The V and J ends lost 6 bases and 4 bases, in that order; junction bases with no gene match: 11. Germline assignment: CDR1 DFQATT and CDR2 SNEGSKA (reference sequence). The CDR3 extends over 16 amino acids. The CDR3 DNA sequence: TGCAGTGCCAGTATTTTGGGACAGGGGCTCACCGGGGAGCTGTTTTTT. Its protein product is CSASILGQGLTGELFF.

The chain recombines TRBV27 with TRBJ2-7, with D maybe TRBD1 (6 bases). Germline CDR1 and CDR2: MNHEY and SMNVEV (reference sequence). V was trimmed by 0 bases and J by 5 bases, leaving 17 bases between them. The CDR3 is 16 residues long. The CDR3 protein is CASSLSRPGGMDEQYF. For the CDR3, the DNA is TGTGCCAGCAGTTTATCCAGGCCTGGGGGCATGGACGAGCAGTACTTC.

This chain joins TRBV7-2 and TRBJ1-1; D is ambiguous. V was clipped by 5 bases and J by 3 bases, with 22 bases between them. Germline values: CDR1 SGHTA, CDR2 FQGNSA. The CDR3 has 17 residues. The CDR3 DNA follows: TGTGCCAGCAGCCCCCACGGGCGGGGTTCGTGGGACACTGAAGCTTTCTTT. It translates to CASSPHGRGSWDTEAFF.

The V call is TRBV6-5, the J call TRBJ1-3; TRBD1 matches 9 bases. V lost 4 bases and J lost 4; bases outside the gene matches: 8. The CDR3 loop spans 16 amino acids. Germline V gene sequence: CDR1 MNHEY, CDR2 SVGAGI. The CDR3, as DNA: TGTGCCAGCAGTTCCTCGACAGGGGGAGCAGGAAACACCATATATTTT. It translates to CASSSSTGGAGNTIYF.

CDR3 in DNA: TGTGCCAGCAGCGCGTCGGGACTCCGCTCTGGGGCCAACGTCCTGACTTTC. This gives the protein CASSASGLRSGANVLTF. The chain recombines TRBV5-4 with TRBJ2-6; D is perhaps TRBD2 (6 bases). V lost 4 bases and J lost 0, with 14 bases in between. Germline V gene data show CDR1 as SGHNT and CDR2 as YYREEE (reference sequence). This CDR3 contains 17 residues.

The V call is TRBV10-3, the J call TRBJ2-7; 12 bases map to TRBD2. After removal of 2 bases from V and 0 bases from J, the junction contained 8 bases not matched to a gene. Germline V gene data show CDR1 as ENHRY and CDR2 as SYGVKD. The CDR3 length is 18 residues. Here the CDR3 DNA reads TGTGCCATCAGTGAGAGGTCTAGCGGGAGGGGCATCTCCTACGAGCAGTACTTC. Translating it yields CAISERSSGRGISYEQYF.

The chain combines TRBV30 with TRBJ1-2, with 7 bases that match TRBD1. The CDR3 totals 15 residues. Per germline, CDR1 GTSNPN and CDR2 SVGIG (reference sequence). Trimming cost V 0 bases and J 4 bases; bases outside gene matches: 8. CDR3 residues: CAWSVRTGGSYGYTF. DNA of the CDR3: TGTGCCTGGAGTGTAAGGACAGGAGGATCCTATGGCTACACCTTC.

The gene calls are TRBV18 and TRBJ1-1; TRBD1 aligns across 7 bases. Per the germline V gene, CDR1 is KGHSH and CDR2 is LQKENI. The ends lost 2 bases at V and 9 bases at J; junction bases unmatched: 12. The CDR3 sequence is 15 residues long. The CDR3 protein is CASSPNFGEGAQAFF. DNA for the CDR3: TGTGCCAGCTCACCAAACTTTGGTGAGGGGGCTCAAGCTTTCTTT.

This chain links TRBV5-1 with TRBJ2-2, with 9 bases that match TRBD1. V lost 4 bases and J lost 1; bases outside the gene matches: 2. Looked up from germline, CDR1 is SGHRS and CDR2 is YFSETQ. CDR3 size: 15 residues. The CDR3 nucleotides read TGCGCCAGCAGCACGGGACAGGGGAACACCGGGGAGCTGTTTTTT. This translates into CASSTGQGNTGELFF.

The DNA for the CDR3 is TGCGCCAGCACCCCGGGAGGGACCTTGGATACGCAGTATTTT. It yields the protein CASTPGGTLDTQYF. The J gene is TRBJ2-3, the V gene TRBV5-1, with 8 bases that match TRBD2. The CDR3 extends over 14 amino acids. V trimming: 6 bases; J trimming: 6 bases; junction bases outside the gene matches: 9. The germline CDR1 and CDR2 sequences are SGHRS and YFSETQ.